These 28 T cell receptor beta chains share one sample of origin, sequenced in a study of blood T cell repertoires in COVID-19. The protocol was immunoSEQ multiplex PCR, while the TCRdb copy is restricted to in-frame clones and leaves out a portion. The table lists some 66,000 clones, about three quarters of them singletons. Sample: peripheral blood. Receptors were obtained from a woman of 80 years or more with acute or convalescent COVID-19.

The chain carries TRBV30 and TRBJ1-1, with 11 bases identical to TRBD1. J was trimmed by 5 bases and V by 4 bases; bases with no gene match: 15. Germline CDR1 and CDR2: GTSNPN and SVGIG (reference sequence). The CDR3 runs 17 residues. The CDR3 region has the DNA TGTGCCTGGACTGTCCTATCTTCGGGACAGGGGGGAACTGAAGCTTTCTTT. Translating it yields CAWTVLSSGQGGTEAFF. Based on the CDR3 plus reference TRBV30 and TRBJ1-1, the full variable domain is SQTIHQWPATLVQPVGSPLSLECTVEGTSNPNLYWYRQAAGRGLQLLFYSVGIGQISSEVPQNLSASRPQDRQFILSSKKLLLSDSGFYLCAWTVLSSGQGGTEAFFGQGTRLTVV.

The CDR3 DNA reads as TGTGCCAGCAGGGCTAGCAGGACGGGCACCGGGGAGCTGTTTTTT. Protein product: CASRASRTGTGELFF. This chain links TRBV25-1 with TRBJ2-2; D perhaps matches TRBD2 (5 bases). The V gene's germline CDR1 is MGHDK and CDR2 SYGVNS. V lost 6 bases, J lost 4 bases, and 15 bases lay in between. The CDR3 covers 15 residues.

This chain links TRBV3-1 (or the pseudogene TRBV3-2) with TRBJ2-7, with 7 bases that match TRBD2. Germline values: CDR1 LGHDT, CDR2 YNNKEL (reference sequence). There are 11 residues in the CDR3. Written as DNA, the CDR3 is TGTGCTTGCGGGGGTTTCTACGAGCAGTACTTC. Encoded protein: CACGGFYEQYF.

This chain's CDR3 is CTSSSPGLAGEDTQYF. CDR3 sequence (DNA): TGCACCAGCAGCTCCCCGGGACTAGCGGGAGAAGATACGCAGTATTTT. The chain combines TRBV1 with TRBJ2-3; the D call of TRBD2 is as the table states it, not checked on the DNA. TRBV1 is deemed a pseudogene. This CDR3 contains 16 residues.

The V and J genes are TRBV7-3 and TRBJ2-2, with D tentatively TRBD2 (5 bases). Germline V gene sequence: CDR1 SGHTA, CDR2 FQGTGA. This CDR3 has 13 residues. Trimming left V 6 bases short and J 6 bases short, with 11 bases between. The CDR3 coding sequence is TGTGCCAGCAGTAAACTAGTTCCCGGGGAGCTGTTTTTT. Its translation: CASSKLVPGELFF.

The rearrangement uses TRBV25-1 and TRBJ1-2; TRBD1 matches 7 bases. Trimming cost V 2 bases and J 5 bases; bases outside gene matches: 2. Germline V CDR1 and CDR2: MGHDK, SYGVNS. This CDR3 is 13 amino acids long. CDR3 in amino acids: CASSEPGGYGYTF. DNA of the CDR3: TGTGCCAGCAGTGAACCAGGGGGATATGGCTACACCTTC.

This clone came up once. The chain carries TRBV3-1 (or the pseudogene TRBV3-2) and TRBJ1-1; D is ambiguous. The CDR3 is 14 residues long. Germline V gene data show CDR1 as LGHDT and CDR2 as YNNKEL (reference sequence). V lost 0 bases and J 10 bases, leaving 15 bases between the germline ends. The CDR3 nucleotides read TGTGCCAGCAGCCAAGAAGTGGGTGACTTAGGAGCTTTCTTT. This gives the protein CASSQEVGDLGAFF.

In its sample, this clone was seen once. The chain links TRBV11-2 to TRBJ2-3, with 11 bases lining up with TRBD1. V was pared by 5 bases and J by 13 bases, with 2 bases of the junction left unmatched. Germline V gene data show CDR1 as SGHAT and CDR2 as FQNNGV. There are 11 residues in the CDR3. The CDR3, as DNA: TGTGCCAGCAGCCAGGGACAGGGGGAGTATTTT. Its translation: CASSQGQGEYF.

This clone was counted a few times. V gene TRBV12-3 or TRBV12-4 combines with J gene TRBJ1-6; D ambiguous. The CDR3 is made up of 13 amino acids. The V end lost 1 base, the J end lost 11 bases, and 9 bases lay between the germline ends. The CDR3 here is CASSLGGSAPLHF. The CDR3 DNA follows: TGTGCCAGCAGTTTAGGAGGGTCTGCACCCCTCCACTTT.

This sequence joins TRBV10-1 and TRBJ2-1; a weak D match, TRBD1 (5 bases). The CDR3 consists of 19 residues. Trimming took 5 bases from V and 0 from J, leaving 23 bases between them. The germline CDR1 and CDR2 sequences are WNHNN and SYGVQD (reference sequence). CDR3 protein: CASSPGWTGIDSSYNEQFF. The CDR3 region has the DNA TGCGCCAGCAGTCCCGGGTGGACGGGTATTGACAGCTCCTACAATGAGCAGTTCTTC.

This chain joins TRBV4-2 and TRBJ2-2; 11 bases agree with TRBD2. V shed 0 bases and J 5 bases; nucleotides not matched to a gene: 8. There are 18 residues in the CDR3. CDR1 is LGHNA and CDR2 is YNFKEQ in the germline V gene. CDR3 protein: CASSQDPLAGGRTGELFF. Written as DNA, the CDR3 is TGTGCCAGCAGCCAAGATCCCCTAGCGGGAGGCCGTACCGGGGAGCTGTTTTTT.

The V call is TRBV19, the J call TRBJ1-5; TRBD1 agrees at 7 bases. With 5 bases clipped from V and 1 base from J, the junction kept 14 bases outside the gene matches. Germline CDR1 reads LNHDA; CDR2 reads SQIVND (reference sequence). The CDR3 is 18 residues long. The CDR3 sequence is CASSVATGQATSNQPQHF. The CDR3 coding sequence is TGTGCCAGTAGTGTCGCAACAGGACAGGCGACGAGCAATCAGCCCCAGCATTTT.

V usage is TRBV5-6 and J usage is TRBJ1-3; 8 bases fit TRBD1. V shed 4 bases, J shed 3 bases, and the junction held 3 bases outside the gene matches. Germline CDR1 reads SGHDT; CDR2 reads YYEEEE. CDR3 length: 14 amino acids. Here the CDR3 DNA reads TGTGCCAGCAGCCCCGACAGGGGTGGAAACACCATATATTTT. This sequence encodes CASSPDRGGNTIYF. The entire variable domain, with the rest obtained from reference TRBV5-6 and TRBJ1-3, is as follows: DAGVTQSPTHLIKTRGQQVTLRCSPKSGHDTVSWYQQALGQGPQFIFQYYEEEERQRGNFPDRFSGHQFPNYSSELNVNALLLGDSALYLCASSPDRGGNTIYFGEGSWLTVV.

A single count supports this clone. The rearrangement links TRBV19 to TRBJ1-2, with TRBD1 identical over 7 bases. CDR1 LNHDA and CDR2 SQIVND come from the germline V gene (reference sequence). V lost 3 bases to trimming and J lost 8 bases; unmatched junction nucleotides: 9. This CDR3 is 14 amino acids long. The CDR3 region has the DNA TGTGCCAGTAGTATTGTTCGGACAGGACTGGGCTACACCTTC. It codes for CASSIVRTGLGYTF.

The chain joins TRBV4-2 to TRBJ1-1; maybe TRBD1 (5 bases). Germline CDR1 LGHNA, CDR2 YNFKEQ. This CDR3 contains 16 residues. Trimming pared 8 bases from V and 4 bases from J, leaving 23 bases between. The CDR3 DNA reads TGTGCCAGCCGGAAAGAACCATCTTCGGGGGGCACTGAAGCTTTCTTT. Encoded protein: CASRKEPSSGGTEAFF.

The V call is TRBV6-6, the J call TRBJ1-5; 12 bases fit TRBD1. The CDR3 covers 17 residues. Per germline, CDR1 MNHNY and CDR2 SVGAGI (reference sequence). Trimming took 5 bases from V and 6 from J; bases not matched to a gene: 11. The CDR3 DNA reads TGTGCCAGCAGTCAGGGACTGGGACAGGGGGCGAGTCAGCCCCAGCATTTT. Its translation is CASSQGLGQGASQPQHF.

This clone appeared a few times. In nucleotides, the CDR3 is TGTGCCAGCAGACCAGGGTGGATGGCGTCTAACTATGGCTACACCTTC. Protein sequence: CASRPGWMASNYGYTF. The rearrangement joins TRBV11-1 to TRBJ1-2; weak D call: TRBD1 (5 bases). From germline, CDR1 is SGHAT and CDR2 FQDESV (reference sequence). The V gene lost 6 bases and the J gene lost 0 bases, with 17 bases spanning the gap. The CDR3 is made up of 16 amino acids.

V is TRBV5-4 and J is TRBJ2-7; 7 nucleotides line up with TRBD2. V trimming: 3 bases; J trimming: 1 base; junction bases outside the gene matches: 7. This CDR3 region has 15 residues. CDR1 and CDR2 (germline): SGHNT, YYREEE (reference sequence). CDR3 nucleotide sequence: TGTGCCAGCAGCTCGGCGGCTAGCGGATCCTACGAGCAGTACTTC. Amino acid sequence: CASSSAASGSYEQYF.

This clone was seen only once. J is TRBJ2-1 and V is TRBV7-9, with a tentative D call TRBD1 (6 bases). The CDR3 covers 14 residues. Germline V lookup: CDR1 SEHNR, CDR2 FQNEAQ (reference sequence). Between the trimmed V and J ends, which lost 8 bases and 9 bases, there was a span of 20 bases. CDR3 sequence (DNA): TGTGCCAGCGGGACAAAGTCGGTCTACGGTGAGCAGTTCTTC. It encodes CASGTKSVYGEQFF.

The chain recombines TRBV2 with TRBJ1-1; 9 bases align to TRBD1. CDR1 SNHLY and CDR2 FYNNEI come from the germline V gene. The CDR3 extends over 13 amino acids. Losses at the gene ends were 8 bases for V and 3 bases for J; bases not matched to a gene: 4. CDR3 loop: CASYRDRDTEAFF. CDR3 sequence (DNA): TGTGCCAGCTATAGGGACAGGGACACTGAAGCTTTCTTT.

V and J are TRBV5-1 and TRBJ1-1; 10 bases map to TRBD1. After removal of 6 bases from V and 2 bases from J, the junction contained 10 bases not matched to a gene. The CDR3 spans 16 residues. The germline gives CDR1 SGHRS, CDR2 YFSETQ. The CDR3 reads CASTSGTGVLNTEAFF. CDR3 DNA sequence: TGCGCCAGCACTTCCGGGACAGGGGTACTTAACACTGAAGCTTTCTTT.

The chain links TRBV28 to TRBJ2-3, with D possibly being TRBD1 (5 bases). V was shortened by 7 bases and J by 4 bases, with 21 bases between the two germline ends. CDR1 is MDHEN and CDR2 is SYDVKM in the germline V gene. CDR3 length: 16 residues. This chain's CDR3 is CASTPSRQGLADTQYF. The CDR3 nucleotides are TGTGCCAGCACCCCATCCCGGCAGGGTCTGGCAGATACGCAGTATTTT.

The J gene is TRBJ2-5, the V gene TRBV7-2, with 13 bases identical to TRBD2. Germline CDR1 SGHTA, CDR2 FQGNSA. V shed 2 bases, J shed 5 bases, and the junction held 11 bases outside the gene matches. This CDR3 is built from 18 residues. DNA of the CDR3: TGTGCCAGCAGCTTACGGCCACTAGCGGGAGGGCCCGGGGAGACCCAGTACTTC. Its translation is CASSLRPLAGGPGETQYF.

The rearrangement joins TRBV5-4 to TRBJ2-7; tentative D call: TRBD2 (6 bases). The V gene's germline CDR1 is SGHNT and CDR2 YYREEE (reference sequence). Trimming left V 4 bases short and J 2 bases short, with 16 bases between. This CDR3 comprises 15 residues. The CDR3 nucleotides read TGTGCCAGCAGCAGGGGAAGGACTAATCCCTACGAGCAGTACTTC. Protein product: CASSRGRTNPYEQYF.

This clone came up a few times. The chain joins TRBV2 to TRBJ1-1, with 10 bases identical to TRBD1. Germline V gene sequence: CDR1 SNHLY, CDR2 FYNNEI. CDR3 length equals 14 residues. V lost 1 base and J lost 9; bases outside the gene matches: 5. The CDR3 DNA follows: TGTGCCAGCAGTGAAGAACGACAGGGGGCCAAAGCTTTCTTT. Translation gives CASSEERQGAKAFF.

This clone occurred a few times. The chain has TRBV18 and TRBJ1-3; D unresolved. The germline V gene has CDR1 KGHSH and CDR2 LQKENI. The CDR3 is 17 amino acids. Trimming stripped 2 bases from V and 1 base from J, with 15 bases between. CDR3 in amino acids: CASSPFPRYDSGNTIYF. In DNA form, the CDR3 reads TGTGCCAGCTCACCATTCCCCAGATACGATTCTGGAAACACCATATATTTT. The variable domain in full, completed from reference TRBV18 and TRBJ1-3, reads NAGVMQNPRHLVRRRGQEARLRCSPMKGHSHVYWYRQLPEEGLKFMVYLQKENIIDESGMPKERFSAEFPKEGPSILRIQQVVRGDSAAYFCASSPFPRYDSGNTIYFGEGSWLTVV.

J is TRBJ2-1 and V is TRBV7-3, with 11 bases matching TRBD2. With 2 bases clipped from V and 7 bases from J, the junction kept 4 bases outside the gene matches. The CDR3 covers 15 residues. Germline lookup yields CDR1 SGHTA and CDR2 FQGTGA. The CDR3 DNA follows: TGTGCCAGCAGCTTAGGGACTAGCGGTCCAAATGAGCAGTTCTTC. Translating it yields CASSLGTSGPNEQFF.

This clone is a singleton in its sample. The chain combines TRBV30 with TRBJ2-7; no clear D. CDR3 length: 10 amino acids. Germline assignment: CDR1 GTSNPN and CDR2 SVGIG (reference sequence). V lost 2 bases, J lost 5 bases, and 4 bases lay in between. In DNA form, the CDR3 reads TGTGCCTGGAGTATCGACGAGCAGTACTTC. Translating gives CAWSIDEQYF.